These T cell receptor beta chains were read from a single sample in a study of identical twins. TCRdb ran MiXCR on the 5' RACE reads and lists one entry per CDR3 protein. The table records around 300,000 distinct CDR3 sequences, more than 6.5% of them present only once. These same data were also listed under a study on yellow fever vaccine responses in identical twins.

The sample taken for sequencing was memory (CD45RO+) T cells sorted from blood. The receptors were gathered from a woman between 18 and 29 years old in good health. Both conserved end residues are part of each CDR3. A D gene is named only where the DNA matches it firmly. The listing skips clone size in some rows; elsewhere it reads once, few, many or a size class.

clone_size j_call d_call v_call cdr3_nt cdr3_aa
many TRBJ1-3 NA TRBV29-1 TGCAGCGCCATAACACCAATCTCTGGAAACACCATATATTTT CSAITPISGNTIYF
NA TRBJ2-7 TRBD2 TRBV10-3 TGTGCCATCAGTGAGGTAACTAGCGGGAGTCGACTATTTCCCTACGAGCAGTACTTC CAISEVTSGSRLFPYEQYF
many TRBJ2-1 NA TRBV5-5 TGTGCCAGCAGCCCGAGGAGCAATGAGCAGTTCTTC CASSPRSNEQFF
NA TRBJ2-2 NA TRBV11-2 TGTGCCAGCAGCTTGGTGCGGGACGGGGAGCTGTTTTTT CASSLVRDGELFF
NA TRBJ1-2 NA TRBV7-9 TGTGCCAGCAGTTCCCGGACGGAGACCAACCCGAAATATGGCTACACCTTC CASSSRTETNPKYGYTF
NA TRBJ2-7 NA TRBV20-1 TGCAGTGCCTACCGGACAGGAGGGAACTACGAGCAGTACTTC CSAYRTGGNYEQYF
few TRBJ2-7 TRBD1 TRBV28 TGTGCCAGCAGGACGGACAGGACCTCCTACGAGCAGTACTTC CASRTDRTSYEQYF
few TRBJ1-6 NA TRBV5-6 TGTGCCAGCAGCTTGGCGGCGGGCAGCTCCTATAATTCACCCCTCCACTTT CASSLAAGSSYNSPLHF
NA TRBJ2-2 NA TRBV12-3/TRBV12-4 TGTGCCAGCAGTTCGGCGGACTTAGTGACCGGGGAGCTGTTTTTT CASSSADLVTGELFF
once TRBJ2-3 TRBD2 TRBV7-8 TGTGCCAGCAGCCTATATAGCGGGGGAGCAGATACGCAGTATTTT CASSLYSGGADTQYF
NA TRBJ2-3 NA TRBV19 TGTGCCAGTAGTATGGATGCAGCGACAGATACGCAGTATTTT CASSMDAATDTQYF